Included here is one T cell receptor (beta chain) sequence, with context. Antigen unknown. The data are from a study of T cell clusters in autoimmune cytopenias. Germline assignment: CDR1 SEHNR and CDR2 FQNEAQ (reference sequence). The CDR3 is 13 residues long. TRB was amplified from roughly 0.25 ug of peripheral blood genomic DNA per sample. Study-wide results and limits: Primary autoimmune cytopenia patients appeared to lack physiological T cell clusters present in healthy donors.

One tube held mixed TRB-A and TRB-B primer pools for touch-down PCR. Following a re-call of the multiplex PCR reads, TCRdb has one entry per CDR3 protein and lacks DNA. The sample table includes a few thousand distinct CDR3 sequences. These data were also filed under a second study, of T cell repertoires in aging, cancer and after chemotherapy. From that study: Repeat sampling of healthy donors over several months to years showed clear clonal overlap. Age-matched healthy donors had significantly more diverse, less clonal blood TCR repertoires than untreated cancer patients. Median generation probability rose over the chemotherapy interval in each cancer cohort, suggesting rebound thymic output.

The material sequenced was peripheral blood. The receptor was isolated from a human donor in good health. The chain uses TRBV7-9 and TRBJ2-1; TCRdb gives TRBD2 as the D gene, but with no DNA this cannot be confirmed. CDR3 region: CATHSTSFDEQFF. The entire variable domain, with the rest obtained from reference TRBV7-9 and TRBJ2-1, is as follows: DTGVSQNPRHKITKRGQNVTFRCDPISEHNRLYWYRQTLGQGPEFLTYFQNEAQLEKSRLLSDRFSAERPKGSFSTLEIQRTEQGDSAMYLCATHSTSFDEQFFGPGTRLTVL.